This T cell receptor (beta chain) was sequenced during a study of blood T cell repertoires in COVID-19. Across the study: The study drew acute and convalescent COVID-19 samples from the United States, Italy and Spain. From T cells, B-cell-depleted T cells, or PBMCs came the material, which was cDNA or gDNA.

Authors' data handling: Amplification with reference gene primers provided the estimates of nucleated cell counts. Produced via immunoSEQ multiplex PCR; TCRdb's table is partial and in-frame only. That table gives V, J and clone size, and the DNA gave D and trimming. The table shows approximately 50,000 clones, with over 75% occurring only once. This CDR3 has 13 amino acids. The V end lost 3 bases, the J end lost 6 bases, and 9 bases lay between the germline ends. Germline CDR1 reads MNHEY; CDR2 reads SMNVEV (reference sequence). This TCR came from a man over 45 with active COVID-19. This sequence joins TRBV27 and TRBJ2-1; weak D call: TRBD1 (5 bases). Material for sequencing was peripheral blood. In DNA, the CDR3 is TGTGCCAGCAGTTTGTCTGACAGCAATGAGCAGTTCTTC. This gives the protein CASSLSDSNEQFF.